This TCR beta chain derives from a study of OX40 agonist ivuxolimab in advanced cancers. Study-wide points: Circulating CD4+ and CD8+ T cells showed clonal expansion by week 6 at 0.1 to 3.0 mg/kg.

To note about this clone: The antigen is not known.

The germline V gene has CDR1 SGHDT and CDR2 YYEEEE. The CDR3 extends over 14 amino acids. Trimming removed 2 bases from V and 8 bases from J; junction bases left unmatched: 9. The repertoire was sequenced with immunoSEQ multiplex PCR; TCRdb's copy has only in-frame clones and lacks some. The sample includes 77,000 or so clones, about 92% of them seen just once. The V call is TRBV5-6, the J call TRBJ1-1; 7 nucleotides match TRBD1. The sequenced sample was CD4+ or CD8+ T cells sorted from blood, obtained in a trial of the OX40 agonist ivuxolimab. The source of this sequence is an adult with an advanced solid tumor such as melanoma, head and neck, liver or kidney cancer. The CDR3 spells CASSLGGTRGEAFF. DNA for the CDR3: TGTGCCAGCAGCTTAGGGGGCACCCGGGGGGAAGCTTTCTTT.